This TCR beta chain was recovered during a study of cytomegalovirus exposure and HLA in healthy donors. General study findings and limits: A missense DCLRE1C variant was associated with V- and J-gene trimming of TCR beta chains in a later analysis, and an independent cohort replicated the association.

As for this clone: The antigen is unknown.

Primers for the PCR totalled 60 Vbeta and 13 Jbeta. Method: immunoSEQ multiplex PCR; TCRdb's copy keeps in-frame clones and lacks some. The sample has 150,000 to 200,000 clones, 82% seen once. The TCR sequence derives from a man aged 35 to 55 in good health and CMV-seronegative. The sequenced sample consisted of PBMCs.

The CDR3 bases are TGTGCCAGCAGTGAAGCGGGGACAGGGGACTACGAGCAGTACTTC. Translating gives CASSEAGTGDYEQYF. J is TRBJ2-7 and V is TRBV6-1; 10 bases fit TRBD1. This CDR3 is built from 15 residues. The V gene's germline CDR1 is MNHNS and CDR2 SASEGT. With 0 bases clipped from V and 3 bases from J, the junction kept 2 bases outside the gene matches.